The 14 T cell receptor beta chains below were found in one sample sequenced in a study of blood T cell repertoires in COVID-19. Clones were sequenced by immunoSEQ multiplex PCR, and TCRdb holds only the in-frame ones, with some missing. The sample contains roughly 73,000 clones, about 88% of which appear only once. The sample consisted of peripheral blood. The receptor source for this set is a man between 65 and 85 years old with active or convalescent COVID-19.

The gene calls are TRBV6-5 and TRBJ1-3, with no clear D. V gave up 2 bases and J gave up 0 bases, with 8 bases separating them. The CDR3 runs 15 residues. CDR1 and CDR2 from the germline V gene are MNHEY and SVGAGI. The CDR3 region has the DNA TGTGCCAGCAGTTACCGGAGAAGCTCTGGAAACACCATATATTTT. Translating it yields CASSYRRSSGNTIYF.

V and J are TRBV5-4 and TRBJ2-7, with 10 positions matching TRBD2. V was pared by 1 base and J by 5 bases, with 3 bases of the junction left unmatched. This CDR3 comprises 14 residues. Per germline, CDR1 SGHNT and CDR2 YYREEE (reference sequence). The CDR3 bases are TGTGCCAGCAGCTTGCCTAGCGGGAGTAACGAGCAGTACTTC. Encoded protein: CASSLPSGSNEQYF.

The CDR3 spells CASSALSRHGEEAFF. The DNA of the CDR3 is TGTGCCAGTAGTGCCCTTAGTAGACATGGGGAGGAAGCTTTCTTT. The V gene is TRBV19, the J gene TRBJ1-1; D is unresolved. Germline values: CDR1 LNHDA, CDR2 SQIVND (reference sequence). V lost 5 bases to trimming and J lost 8 bases, with 21 bases between them. This CDR3 is 15 amino acids long.

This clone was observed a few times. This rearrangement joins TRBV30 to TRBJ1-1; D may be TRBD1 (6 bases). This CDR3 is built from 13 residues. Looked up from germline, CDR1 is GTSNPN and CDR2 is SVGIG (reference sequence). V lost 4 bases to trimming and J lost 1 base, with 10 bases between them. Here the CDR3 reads CAWKTGSNTEAFF. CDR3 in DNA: TGTGCCTGGAAGACAGGTTCGAACACTGAAGCTTTCTTT.

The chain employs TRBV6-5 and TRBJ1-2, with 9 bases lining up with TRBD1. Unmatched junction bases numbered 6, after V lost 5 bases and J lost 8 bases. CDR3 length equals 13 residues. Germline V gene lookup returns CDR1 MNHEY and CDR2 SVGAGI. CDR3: CASSKGQGRGYTF. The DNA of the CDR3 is TGTGCCAGCAGTAAGGGACAGGGTCGAGGCTACACCTTC.

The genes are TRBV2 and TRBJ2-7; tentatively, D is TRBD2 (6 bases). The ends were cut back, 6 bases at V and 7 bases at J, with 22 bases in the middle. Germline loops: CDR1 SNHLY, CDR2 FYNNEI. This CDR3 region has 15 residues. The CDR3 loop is CASRSRSGGGGEQYF. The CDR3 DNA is TGTGCCAGCAGGTCACGTAGCGGCGGAGGAGGGGAGCAGTACTTC.

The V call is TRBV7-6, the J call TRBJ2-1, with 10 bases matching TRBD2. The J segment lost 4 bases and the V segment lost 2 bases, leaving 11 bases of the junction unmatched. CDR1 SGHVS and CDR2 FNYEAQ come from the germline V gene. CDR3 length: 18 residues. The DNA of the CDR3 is TGTGCCAGCAGCTTACGGGCCCGGGGTAGCGGGAGGTACAATGAGCAGTTCTTC. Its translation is CASSLRARGSGRYNEQFF.

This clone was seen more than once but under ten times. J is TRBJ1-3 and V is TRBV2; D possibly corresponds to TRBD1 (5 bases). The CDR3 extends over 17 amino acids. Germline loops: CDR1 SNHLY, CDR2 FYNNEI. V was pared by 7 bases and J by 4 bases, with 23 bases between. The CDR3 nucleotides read TGTGCCAGCACAAGACAGATCATCCTCGTAGGAGGAAACACCATATATTTT. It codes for CASTRQIILVGGNTIYF.

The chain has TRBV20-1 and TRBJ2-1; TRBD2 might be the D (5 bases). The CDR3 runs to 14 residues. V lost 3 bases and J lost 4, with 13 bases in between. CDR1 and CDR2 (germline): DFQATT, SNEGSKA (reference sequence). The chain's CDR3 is CSASRRAAYNEQFF. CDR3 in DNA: TGCAGTGCTAGTAGGCGGGCAGCTTACAATGAGCAGTTCTTC.

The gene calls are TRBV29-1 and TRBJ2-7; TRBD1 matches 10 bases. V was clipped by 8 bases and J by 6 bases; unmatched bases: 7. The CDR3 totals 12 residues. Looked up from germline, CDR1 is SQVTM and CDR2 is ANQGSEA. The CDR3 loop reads CSTRQGAAEQYF. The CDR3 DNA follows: TGCAGCACCCGACAGGGGGCCGCCGAGCAGTACTTC.

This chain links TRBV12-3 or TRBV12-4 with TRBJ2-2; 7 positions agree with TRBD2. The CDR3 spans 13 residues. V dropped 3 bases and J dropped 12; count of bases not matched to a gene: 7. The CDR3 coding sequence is TGTGCCAGCAGTTTGCTAGCGGCCCAAAAGCTGTTTTTT. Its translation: CASSLLAAQKLFF.

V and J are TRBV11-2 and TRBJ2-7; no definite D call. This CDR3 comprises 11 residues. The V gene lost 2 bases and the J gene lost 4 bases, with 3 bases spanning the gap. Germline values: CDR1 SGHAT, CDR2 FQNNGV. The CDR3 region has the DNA TGTGCCAGCAGCTTACTGTACGAGCAGTACTTC. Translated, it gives CASSLLYEQYF.

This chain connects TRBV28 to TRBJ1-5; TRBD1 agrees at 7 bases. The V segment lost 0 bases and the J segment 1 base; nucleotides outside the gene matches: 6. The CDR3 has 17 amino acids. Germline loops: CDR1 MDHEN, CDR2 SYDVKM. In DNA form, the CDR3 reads TGTGCCAGCAGTTTATGGAGAGGACAGGCGAGCAATCAGCCCCAGCATTTT. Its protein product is CASSLWRGQASNQPQHF.

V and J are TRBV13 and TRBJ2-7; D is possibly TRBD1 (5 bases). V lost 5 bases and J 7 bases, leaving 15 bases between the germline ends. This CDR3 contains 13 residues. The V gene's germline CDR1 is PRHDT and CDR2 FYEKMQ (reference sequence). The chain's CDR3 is CASSGVQGREQYF. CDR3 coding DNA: TGTGCCAGCAGCGGCGTCCAGGGAAGGGAGCAGTACTTC.